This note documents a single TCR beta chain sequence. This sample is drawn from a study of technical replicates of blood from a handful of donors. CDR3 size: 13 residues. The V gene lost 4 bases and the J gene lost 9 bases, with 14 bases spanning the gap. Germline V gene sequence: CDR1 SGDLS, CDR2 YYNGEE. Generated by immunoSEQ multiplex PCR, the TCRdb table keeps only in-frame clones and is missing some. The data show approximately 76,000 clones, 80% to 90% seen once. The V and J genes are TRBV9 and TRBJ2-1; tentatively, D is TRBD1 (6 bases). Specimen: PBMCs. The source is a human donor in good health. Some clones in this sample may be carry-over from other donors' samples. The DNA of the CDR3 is TGTGCCAGCAGCCCGGACAGTATGTCTGAGCAGTTCTTC. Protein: CASSPDSMSEQFF.